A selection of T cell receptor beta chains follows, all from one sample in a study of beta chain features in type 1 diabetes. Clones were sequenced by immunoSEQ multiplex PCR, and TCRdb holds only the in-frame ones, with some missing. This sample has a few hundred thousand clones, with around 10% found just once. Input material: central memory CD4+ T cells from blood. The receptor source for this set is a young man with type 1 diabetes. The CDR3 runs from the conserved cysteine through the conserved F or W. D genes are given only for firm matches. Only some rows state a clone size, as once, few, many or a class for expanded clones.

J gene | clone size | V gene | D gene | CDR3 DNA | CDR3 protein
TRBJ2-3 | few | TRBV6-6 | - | TGTGCCACCCTCGGCACCTTTTCCCTAGGGGGAGATACGCAGTATTTT | CATLGTFSLGGDTQYF
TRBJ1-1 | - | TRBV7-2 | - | TGTGCCAGCAGCTTCCAAGGGCAGGGCACTGAAGCTTTCTTT | CASSFQGQGTEAFF
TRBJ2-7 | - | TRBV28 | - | TGTGCCAGCAGCTACCTCCGCGGCGAGCAGTACTTC | CASSYLRGEQYF
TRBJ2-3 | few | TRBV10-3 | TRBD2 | TGTGCCAGCAGCGTCCATGGGACTAGCGGGACAGATACGCAGTATTTT | CASSVHGTSGTDTQYF
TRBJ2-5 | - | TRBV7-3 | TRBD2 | TGTGCCAGCAGCCTCCGGACTAGCGGGTCCCCCGACTTC | CASSLRTSGSPDF
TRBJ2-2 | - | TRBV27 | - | TGTGCCAGCAGTGAAGTTCAACTAGCGAACACCGGGGAGCTGTTTTTT | CASSEVQLANTGELFF
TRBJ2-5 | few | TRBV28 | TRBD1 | TGTGCCAGCAGTCTCTTGACAGGGGGAGGAGAGACCCAGTACTTC | CASSLLTGGGETQYF
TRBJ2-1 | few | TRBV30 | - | TGTGCCTGGAAACTTTCACGGCACAATGAGCAGTTCTTC | CAWKLSRHNEQFF
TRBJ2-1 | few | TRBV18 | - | TGTGCCAGCACCTCAGGGGCATCTGACAATGAGCAGTTCTTC | CASTSGASDNEQFF
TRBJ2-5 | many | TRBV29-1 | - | TGCAGCGGACGGACAGCTCAAGAGTACTTC | CSGRTAQEYF
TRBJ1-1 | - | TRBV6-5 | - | TGTGCCAGCAGTTACAGGGACCGGTCTGAAGCTTTCTTT | CASSYRDRSEAFF
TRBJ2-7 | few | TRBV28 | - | TGTGCCAGCAGCTCCCGGGACGGTCGAGGTAGCCCCTACGAGCAGTACTTC | CASSSRDGRGSPYEQYF
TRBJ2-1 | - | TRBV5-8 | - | TGTGCCAGCAGCTCCTGGGGCAGTACCCATGAGCAGTTCTTC | CASSSWGSTHEQFF
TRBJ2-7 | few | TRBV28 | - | TGTGCCAGCCGCGGAGGAGGATCTCACTACGAGCAGTACTTC | CASRGGGSHYEQYF
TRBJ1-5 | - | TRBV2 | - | TGTGCCAGCCAAAGGGAGATAGGGGGTCAGCCCCAGCATTTT | CASQREIGGQPQHF
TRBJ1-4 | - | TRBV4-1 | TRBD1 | TGCGCCAGCAGCCAAGAGGGACAGATTAATGAAAAACTGTTTTTT | CASSQEGQINEKLFF
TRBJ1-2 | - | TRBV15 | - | TGTGCCACCAGCAGAGATCTGATGACGACAGTAGCTAACTATGGCTACACCTTC | CATSRDLMTTVANYGYTF
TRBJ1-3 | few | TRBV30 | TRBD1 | TGTGCCTGCCAACCCGGGACAGGGTTCGGAAACACCATATATTTT | CACQPGTGFGNTIYF
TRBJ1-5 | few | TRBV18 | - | TGTGCCAGCTCTATCGGGAGGGGTCCCAATCAGCCCCAGCATTTT | CASSIGRGPNQPQHF
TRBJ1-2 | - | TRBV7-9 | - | TGTGCCAGCAGCGCCTACAGGGTTCCAAACTATGGCTACACCTTC | CASSAYRVPNYGYTF
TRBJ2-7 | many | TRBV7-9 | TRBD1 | TGTGCCAGCAGCGGACAGGCGAGCTCCTACGAGCAGTACTTC | CASSGQASSYEQYF
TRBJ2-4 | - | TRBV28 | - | TGTGCCAGCAGTTTAGCTTCAGGCTCCCTTGGCATTCAGTACTTC | CASSLASGSLGIQYF
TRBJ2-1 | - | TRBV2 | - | TGTGCCAGCAGCCTCATGGGCAGCTCCTACAATGAGCAGTTCTTC | CASSLMGSSYNEQFF
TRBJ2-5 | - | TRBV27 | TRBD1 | TGTGCCAGCAGACCAATCGACAGGGGGGATTCAGAGACCCAGTACTTC | CASRPIDRGDSETQYF
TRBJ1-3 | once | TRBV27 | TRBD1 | TGTGCCAGCAGTTATCCCCTGACAGGGGGCCGAAACACCATATATTTT | CASSYPLTGGRNTIYF
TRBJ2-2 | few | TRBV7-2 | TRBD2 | TGTGCCAGCAGCCCTAGCGGGAGGGCCCCCGGGGAGCTGTTTTTT | CASSPSGRAPGELFF
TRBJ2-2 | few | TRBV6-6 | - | TGTGCCAGCAGCGAAACAAGCGAGCTGTTTTTT | CASSETSELFF
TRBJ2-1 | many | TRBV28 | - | TGTGCCAGCAGACAGGGTTCTTTACAGTTCTTC | CASRQGSLQFF
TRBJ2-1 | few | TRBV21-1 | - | TGTGCCAGCAGCAGCTTACCGGGACTAGCGGCTCTCAACCTCTACAATGAGCAGTTCTTC | CASSSLPGLAALNLYNEQFF
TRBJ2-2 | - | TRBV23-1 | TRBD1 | TGCGCCAGCAGCCAAGCCGTGGGGGACAGGAACACCGGGGAGCTGTTTTTT | CASSQAVGDRNTGELFF
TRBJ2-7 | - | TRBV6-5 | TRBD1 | TGTGCCAGCAGTTACGGGACAGGGACCTCCTACGAGCAGTACTTC | CASSYGTGTSYEQYF
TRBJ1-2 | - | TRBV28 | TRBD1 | TGTGCCAGCAGTTTGTTAGAGACAGGGGGTGAGGGCTACACCTTC | CASSLLETGGEGYTF
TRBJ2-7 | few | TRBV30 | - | TGTGCCTCGGACGCGGGCGGGACCGAGCAGTACTTC | CASDAGGTEQYF
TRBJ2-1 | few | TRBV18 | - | TGTGCCAGCTCGGCGTCATCCCCCGGCGGTGCCTCCTACAATGAGCAGTTCTTC | CASSASSPGGASYNEQFF
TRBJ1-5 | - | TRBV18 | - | TGTGCCAGCTCACCAGACAGGTCCCGGCCCCAGCATTTT | CASSPDRSRPQHF
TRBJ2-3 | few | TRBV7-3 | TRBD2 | TGTGCCAGCAGCTCGGGACTAGCGGGCACAGATACGCAGTATTTT | CASSSGLAGTDTQYF
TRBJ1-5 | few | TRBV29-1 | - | TGCAGCGTTGAAGTTGAACGGTATCAGCCCCAGCATTTT | CSVEVERYQPQHF
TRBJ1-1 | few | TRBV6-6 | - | TGTGCCAGCAGTACGAAGAGGACTGAAGCTTTCTTT | CASSTKRTEAFF
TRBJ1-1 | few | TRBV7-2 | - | TGTGCCAGCAGCTCCCAGGAGGGAACTGAAGCTTTCTTT | CASSSQEGTEAFF
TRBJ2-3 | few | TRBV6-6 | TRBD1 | TGTGCCAGCAGTGATAACAGGGGAACAGATACGCAGTATTTT | CASSDNRGTDTQYF
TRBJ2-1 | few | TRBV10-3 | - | TGTGCCAGCAGCCCGTTTGAGGGGAATGAGCAGTTCTTC | CASSPFEGNEQFF
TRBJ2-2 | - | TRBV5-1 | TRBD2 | TGCGCCAGCAGCTCAGCCCCAATCACTAGCGTCTCGAACACCGGGGAGCTGTTTTTT | CASSSAPITSVSNTGELFF